This is a list of T cell receptor beta chains from one sample in a study of shared clonotypes between healthy human individuals. Profiled with immunoSEQ multiplex PCR; TCRdb holds only in-frame clones, not every one. The sample contains about half a million clones, around 80% of which appear only once. Sequenced material: PBMCs. The receptors stem from a woman aged 40 to 49 in good health. Some clones in this sample may be carry-over from other donors' samples. Each CDR3 is given with its conserved first and last residue. Fields, in order: CDR3 length, J gene, V gene, D gene, clone size, CDR3 protein, CDR3 DNA. A D gene is named only where the DNA matches it firmly. Only some rows state a clone size, as once, few, many or a class for expanded clones.

CDR3 length: 18
J gene: TRBJ2-2
V gene: TRBV6-4
D gene: TRBD2
clone size: many
CDR3 protein: CASSEGTSGSQATGELFF
CDR3 DNA: TGTGCCAGCAGTGAGGGGACTAGCGGGAGTCAGGCCACCGGGGAGCTGTTTTTT

CDR3 length: 15
J gene: TRBJ1-5
V gene: TRBV28
D gene: NA
clone size: NA
CDR3 protein: CASATGGYSNQPQHF
CDR3 DNA: TGTGCCAGCGCGACAGGAGGGTATAGCAATCAGCCCCAGCATTTT

CDR3 length: 16
J gene: TRBJ1-4
V gene: TRBV7-2
D gene: TRBD1
clone size: NA
CDR3 protein: CASSPRGRGLNEKLFF
CDR3 DNA: TGTGCCAGCAGCCCCCGGGGCAGGGGGTTGAATGAAAAACTGTTTTTT

CDR3 length: 13
J gene: TRBJ2-5
V gene: TRBV18
D gene: NA
clone size: NA
CDR3 protein: CASSPARAETQYF
CDR3 DNA: TGTGCCAGCTCACCAGCCCGCGCAGAGACCCAGTACTTC

CDR3 length: 13
J gene: TRBJ1-1
V gene: TRBV29-1
D gene: TRBD1
clone size: many
CDR3 protein: CSVGDRDRGKTFF
CDR3 DNA: TGCAGCGTTGGGGACCGGGACAGGGGAAAAACTTTCTTT

CDR3 length: 18
J gene: TRBJ2-2
V gene: TRBV9
D gene: TRBD1
clone size: few
CDR3 protein: CASSVNRGTPLDTGELFF
CDR3 DNA: TGTGCCAGCAGCGTCAACAGGGGGACCCCCTTGGACACCGGGGAGCTGTTTTTT

CDR3 length: 13
J gene: TRBJ1-5
V gene: TRBV19
D gene: NA
clone size: NA
CDR3 protein: CASSPGAGQPQHF
CDR3 DNA: TGTGCCAGTAGTCCGGGGGCGGGTCAGCCCCAGCATTTT

CDR3 length: 13
J gene: TRBJ1-5
V gene: TRBV27
D gene: NA
clone size: NA
CDR3 protein: CASRRPPGQPQHF
CDR3 DNA: TGTGCCAGCAGGCGGCCTCCTGGTCAGCCCCAGCATTTT

CDR3 length: 16
J gene: TRBJ2-7
V gene: TRBV27
D gene: TRBD2
clone size: once
CDR3 protein: CANPTSGDRVKYEQYF
CDR3 DNA: TGTGCCAACCCGACTAGCGGGGATAGGGTGAAATACGAGCAGTACTTC

CDR3 length: 13
J gene: TRBJ1-5
V gene: TRBV28
D gene: NA
clone size: many
CDR3 protein: CASSLSSRGRQHF
CDR3 DNA: TGTGCCAGCAGTTTAAGTAGTAGGGGCCGCCAGCATTTT

CDR3 length: 15
J gene: TRBJ2-3
V gene: TRBV7-9
D gene: TRBD2
clone size: NA
CDR3 protein: CASSFYLAGKDTQYF
CDR3 DNA: TGTGCCAGCAGCTTTTACCTAGCGGGAAAAGATACGCAGTATTTT

CDR3 length: 14
J gene: TRBJ2-2
V gene: TRBV29-1
D gene: NA
clone size: NA
CDR3 protein: CGTKAATNTGELFF
CDR3 DNA: TGCGGAACTAAGGCGGCTACTAACACCGGGGAGCTGTTTTTT

CDR3 length: 13
J gene: TRBJ1-2
V gene: TRBV2
D gene: NA
clone size: few
CDR3 protein: CASSQDRAYGYTF
CDR3 DNA: TGTGCCAGCAGTCAGGACAGAGCCTATGGCTACACCTTC